This T cell receptor (beta chain) was sequenced for a study of blood T cell repertoires in COVID-19. Study background: COVID-19 samples collected from the United States, Italy and Spain covered acute and convalescent phases. PBMCs, B-cell-depleted T cells, or T cells were the source of the cDNA or gDNA that made up the material.

V lost 4 bases to trimming and J lost 7 bases; unmatched junction nucleotides: 15. The CDR3 is made up of 16 amino acids. The germline V gene has CDR1 SGHTA and CDR2 FQGNSA. In the original workflow: Estimated nucleated cell counts came from reference gene primer amplification. Generated by immunoSEQ multiplex PCR, the TCRdb table keeps only in-frame clones and is missing some. The D gene and trimming were derived from the DNA, and the V and J assignments and clone size from that table. Here the sample spans around 140,000 clones, around 90% being singletons. This TCR came from a woman in her 50s with acute or convalescent COVID-19. The chain joins TRBV7-2 to TRBJ1-2; 7 bases are shared with TRBD1. Sequenced sample: peripheral blood. CDR3 amino acids: CASSSGGETGLPGYTF. CDR3 nucleotides: TGTGCCAGCAGCTCGGGGGGGGAGACAGGGCTTCCTGGCTACACCTTC.